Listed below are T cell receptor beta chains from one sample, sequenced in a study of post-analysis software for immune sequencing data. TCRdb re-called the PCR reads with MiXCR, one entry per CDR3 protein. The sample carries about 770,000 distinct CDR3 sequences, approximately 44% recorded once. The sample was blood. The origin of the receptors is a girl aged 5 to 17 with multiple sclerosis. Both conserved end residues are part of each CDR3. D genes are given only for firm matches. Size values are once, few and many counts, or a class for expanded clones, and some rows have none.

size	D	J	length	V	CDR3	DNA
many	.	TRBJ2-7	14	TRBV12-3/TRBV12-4	CASSFGGASYEQYF	TGTGCCAGCAGTTTCGGTGGGGCCTCCTACGAGCAGTACTTC
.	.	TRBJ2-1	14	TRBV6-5	CASSYDDLRDEQFF	TGTGCCAGCAGTTACGACGACCTTCGCGATGAGCAGTTCTTC
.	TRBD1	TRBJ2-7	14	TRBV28	CASRRTGEEYEQYF	TGTGCCAGCAGGCGGACAGGGGAGGAGTACGAGCAGTACTTC
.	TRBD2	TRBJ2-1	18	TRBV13	CASSPTSGRSNSYNEQFF	TGTGCCAGCAGCCCGACTAGCGGGAGGTCCAACTCCTACAATGAGCAGTTCTTC
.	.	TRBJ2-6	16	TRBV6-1	CASSEAQGAGANVLTF	TGTGCCAGCAGCGAAGCCCAAGGGGCTGGGGCCAACGTCCTGACTTTC
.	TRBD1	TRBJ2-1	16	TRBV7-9	CASSLAPAGGSNEQFF	TGTGCCAGCAGCTTAGCCCCGGCAGGGGGAAGTAATGAGCAGTTCTTC
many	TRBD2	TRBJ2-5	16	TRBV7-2	CASSQRSTSGQETQYF	TGTGCCAGCAGCCAACGTAGTACTAGCGGCCAAGAGACCCAGTACTTC
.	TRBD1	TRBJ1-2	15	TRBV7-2	CASSFSPDRREGYTF	TGTGCCAGCAGCTTTTCCCCGGACAGGAGGGAAGGCTACACCTTC
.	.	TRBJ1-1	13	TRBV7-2	CASSLGMATEAFF	TGTGCCAGCAGCTTGGGGATGGCCACTGAAGCTTTCTTT
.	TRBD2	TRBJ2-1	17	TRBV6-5	CASSYSGTSGHNNEQLF	TGTGCCAGCAGTTACAGCGGGACTAGCGGACATAACAATGAGCAGTTATTC
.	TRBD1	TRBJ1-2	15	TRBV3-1	CASSHRDRVRYGYTF	TGTGCCAGCAGCCATCGGGACAGGGTCCGCTATGGCTACACCTTC
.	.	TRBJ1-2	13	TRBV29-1	CSVEDGGAHGYTF	TGCAGCGTTGAAGACGGGGGGGCGCACGGCTACACCTTC
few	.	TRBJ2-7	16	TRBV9	CASSQGGGQSSYEQYF	TGTGCCAGCAGCCAAGGGGGAGGTCAGAGCTCCTACGAGCAGTACTTC
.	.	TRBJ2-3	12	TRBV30	CAWSRSTDTQYF	TGTGCCTGGAGCAGGAGCACAGATACGCAGTATTTT
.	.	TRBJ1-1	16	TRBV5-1	CASSLKGQERGTEAFF	TGCGCCAGCAGCTTGAAGGGGCAAGAAAGGGGGACTGAAGCTTTCTTT
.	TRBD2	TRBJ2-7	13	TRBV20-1	CSAWTSGEYEQYF	TGCAGTGCTTGGACTAGCGGGGAATACGAGCAGTACTTC
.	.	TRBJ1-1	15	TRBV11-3	CASSLGGQGSTEAFF	TGTGCCAGCAGCTTAGGGGGACAAGGTAGCACTGAAGCTTTCTTT